These T cell receptor beta chains were read from a single sample in a study of shared clonotypes between healthy human individuals. Profiling relied on immunoSEQ multiplex PCR, and the TCRdb table lists in-frame clones only, not all of them. The data contain about 2.1 million clones, 85% to 95% of them seen just once; the ten biggest clones take up about 1.8%. The material sequenced was naive CD8+ T cells from PBMCs. The receptors come from a man between 18 and 35 years old in good health. Some clones in this sample may be carry-over from other donors' samples. Both conserved end residues are part of each CDR3. A D gene is named only where the DNA matches it firmly.

d_gene	j_gene	v_gene	CDR3aa	CDR3nt
-	TRBJ1-5	TRBV19	CASSPGAGSNQPQHF	TGTGCCAGTAGTCCTGGGGCGGGGAGCAATCAGCCCCAGCATTTT
-	TRBJ2-7	TRBV5-1	CASSLVGDRAGEQYF	TGCGCCAGCAGCTTGGTAGGCGACAGGGCGGGAGAGCAGTACTTC
-	TRBJ2-1	TRBV4-3	CASSQTRRDSYNEQFF	TGCGCCAGCAGCCAAACCCGACGAGACTCCTACAATGAGCAGTTCTTC
TRBD1	TRBJ2-3	TRBV5-1	CASSQQGQGSLDTQYF	TGCGCCAGCAGCCAGCAGGGACAGGGTTCGTTAGATACGCAGTATTTT
-	TRBJ1-1	TRBV19	CASSILAMKNTEAFF	TGTGCCAGTAGTATTCTAGCCATGAAGAACACTGAAGCTTTCTTT
-	TRBJ2-1	TRBV5-1	CASSQGLGGEENEQFF	TGCGCCAGCAGCCAAGGACTAGGGGGCGAAGAAAATGAGCAGTTCTTC
TRBD1	TRBJ2-7	TRBV7-9	CASSLMTGLHEQYF	TGTGCCAGCAGCCTCATGACAGGGCTCCACGAGCAGTACTTC
-	TRBJ1-5	TRBV6-1	CASSEYNLPQHF	TGTGCCAGCAGTGAATATAATCTACCCCAGCATTTT
-	TRBJ2-3	TRBV4-1	CASSGGGRVGDTQYF	TGCGCCAGCAGTGGGGGCGGGAGAGTAGGGGATACGCAGTATTTT
TRBD1	TRBJ1-1	TRBV27	CASKKGGHTEAFF	TGTGCCAGCAAAAAAGGGGGCCACACTGAAGCTTTCTTT
-	TRBJ2-7	TRBV9	CASSAFGQGSFHEQYF	TGTGCCAGCAGCGCTTTCGGGCAGGGGAGTTTCCACGAGCAGTACTTC